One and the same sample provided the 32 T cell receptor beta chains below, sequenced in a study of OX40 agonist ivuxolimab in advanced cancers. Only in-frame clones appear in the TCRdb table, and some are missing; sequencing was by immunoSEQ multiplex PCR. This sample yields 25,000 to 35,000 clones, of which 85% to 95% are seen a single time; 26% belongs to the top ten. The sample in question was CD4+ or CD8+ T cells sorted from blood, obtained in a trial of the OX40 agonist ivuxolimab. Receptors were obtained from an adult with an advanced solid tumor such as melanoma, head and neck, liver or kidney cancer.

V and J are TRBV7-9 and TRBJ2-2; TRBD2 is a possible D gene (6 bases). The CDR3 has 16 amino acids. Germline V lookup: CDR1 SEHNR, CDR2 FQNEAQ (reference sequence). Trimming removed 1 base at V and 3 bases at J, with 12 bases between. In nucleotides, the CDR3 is TGTGCCAGCAGCTTAGATATGGGAGGTCACACCGGGGAGCTGTTTTTT. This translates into CASSLDMGGHTGELFF.

This CDR3 reads CASPYGQGRAETQYF. CDR3 DNA sequence: TGTGCCAGTCCCTACGGACAGGGTAGGGCAGAGACCCAGTACTTC. This rearrangement joins TRBV19 to TRBJ2-5, with TRBD1 identical over 8 bases. This CDR3 contains 15 residues. The germline gives CDR1 LNHDA, CDR2 SQIVND (reference sequence). With V trimmed by 8 bases and J by 4 bases, 12 bases remained unmatched.

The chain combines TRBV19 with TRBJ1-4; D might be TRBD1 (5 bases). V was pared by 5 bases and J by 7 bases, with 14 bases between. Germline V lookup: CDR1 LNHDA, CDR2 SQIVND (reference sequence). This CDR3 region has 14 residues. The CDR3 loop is CASSDGGGGEKLFF. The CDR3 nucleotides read TGTGCCAGTAGTGACGGGGGGGGTGGTGAAAAACTGTTTTTT. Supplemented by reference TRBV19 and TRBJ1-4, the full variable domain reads DGGITQSPKYLFRKEGQNVTLSCEQNLNHDAMYWYRQDPGQGLRLIYYSQIVNDFQKGDIAEGYSVSREKKESFPLTVTSAQKNPTAFYLCASSDGGGGEKLFFGSGTQLSVL.

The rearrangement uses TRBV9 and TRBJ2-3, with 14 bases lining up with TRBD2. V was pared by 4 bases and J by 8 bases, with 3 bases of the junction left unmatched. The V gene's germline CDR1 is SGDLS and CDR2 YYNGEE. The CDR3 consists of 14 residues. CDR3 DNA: TGTGCCAGCAGCACGACTAGCGGGGGGGCTACGCAGTATTTT. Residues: CASSTTSGGATQYF.

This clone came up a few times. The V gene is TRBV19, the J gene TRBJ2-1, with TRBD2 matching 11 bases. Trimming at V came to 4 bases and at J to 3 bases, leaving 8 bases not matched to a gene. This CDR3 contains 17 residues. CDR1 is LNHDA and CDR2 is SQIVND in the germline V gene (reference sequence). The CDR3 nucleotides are TGTGCCAGTAGTACACTAGCGGGAGATGGGATCTACAATGAGCAGTTCTTC. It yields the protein CASSTLAGDGIYNEQFF.

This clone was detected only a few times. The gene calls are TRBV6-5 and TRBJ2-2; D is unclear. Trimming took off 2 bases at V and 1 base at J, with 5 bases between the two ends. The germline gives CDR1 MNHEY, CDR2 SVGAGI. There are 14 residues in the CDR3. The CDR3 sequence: CASSYDENTGELFF. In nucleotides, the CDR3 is TGTGCCAGCAGTTACGATGAGAACACCGGGGAGCTGTTTTTT.

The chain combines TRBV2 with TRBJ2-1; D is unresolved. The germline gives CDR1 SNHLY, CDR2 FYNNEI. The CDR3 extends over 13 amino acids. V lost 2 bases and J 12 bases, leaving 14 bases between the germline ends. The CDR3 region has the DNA TGTGCCAGCAGTGAAAACTCTTTGGATGGGCAGTTCTTC. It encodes CASSENSLDGQFF.

For the CDR3, the DNA is TGTGCCAGCAGCCCTACATTATACACTGAAGCTTTCTTT. Protein sequence: CASSPTLYTEAFF. V is TRBV4-2 and J is TRBJ1-1; D not resolved. This CDR3 contains 13 residues. The germline V gene has CDR1 LGHNA and CDR2 YNFKEQ. V was pared by 4 bases and J by 3 bases, with 9 bases between.

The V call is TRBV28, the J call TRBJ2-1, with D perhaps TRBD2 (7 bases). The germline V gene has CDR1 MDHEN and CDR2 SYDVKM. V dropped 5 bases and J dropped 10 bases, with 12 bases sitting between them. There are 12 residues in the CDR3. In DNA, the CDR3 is TGTGCCAGCAGTCCGGGGGGCCTCGAGCAGTTCTTC. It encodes CASSPGGLEQFF.

The CDR3 spells CASSLGGEQFF. CDR3 nucleotides: TGTGCCAGCAGCCTAGGGGGTGAGCAGTTCTTC. The V call is TRBV7-3, the J call TRBJ2-1, with a weak D call TRBD1 (6 bases). V lost 5 bases and J lost 9, with 8 bases in between. Per the germline V gene, CDR1 is SGHTA and CDR2 is FQGTGA. The length of the CDR3 is 11 residues.

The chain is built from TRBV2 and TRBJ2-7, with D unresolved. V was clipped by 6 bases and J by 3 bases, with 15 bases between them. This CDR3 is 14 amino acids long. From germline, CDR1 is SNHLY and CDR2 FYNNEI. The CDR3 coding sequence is TGTGCCAGCAGAGGCCTGCAAACTGACTACGAGCAGTACTTC. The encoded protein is CASRGLQTDYEQYF.

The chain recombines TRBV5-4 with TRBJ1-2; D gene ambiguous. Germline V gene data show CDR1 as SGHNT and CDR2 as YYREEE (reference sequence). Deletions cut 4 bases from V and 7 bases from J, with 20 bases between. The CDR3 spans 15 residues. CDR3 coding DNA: TGTGCCAGCAGCGCAGGATCCCAGGCGACGGGTGGCTACACCTTC. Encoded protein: CASSAGSQATGGYTF.

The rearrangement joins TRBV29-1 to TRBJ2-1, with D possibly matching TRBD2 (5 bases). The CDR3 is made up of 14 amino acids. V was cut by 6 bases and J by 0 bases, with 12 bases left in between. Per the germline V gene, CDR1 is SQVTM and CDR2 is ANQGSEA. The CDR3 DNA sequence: TGCAGCGTCCCTCCGGGGTTCTCCTACAATGAGCAGTTCTTC. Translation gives CSVPPGFSYNEQFF.

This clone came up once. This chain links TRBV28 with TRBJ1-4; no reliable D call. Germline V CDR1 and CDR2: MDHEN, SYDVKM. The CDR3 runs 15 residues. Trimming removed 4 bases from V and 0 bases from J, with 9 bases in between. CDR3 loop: CASSSTVATNEKLFF. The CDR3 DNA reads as TGTGCCAGCAGTTCGACGGTTGCAACTAATGAAAAACTGTTTTTT.

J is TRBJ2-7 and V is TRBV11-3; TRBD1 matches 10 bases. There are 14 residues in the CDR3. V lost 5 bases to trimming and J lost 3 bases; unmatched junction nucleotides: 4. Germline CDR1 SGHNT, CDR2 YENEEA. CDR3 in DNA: TGTGCCAGCAGCATATGGACAGGGGGCTACGAGCAGTACTTC. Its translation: CASSIWTGGYEQYF. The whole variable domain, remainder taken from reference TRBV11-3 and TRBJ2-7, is EAGVVQSPRYKIIEKKQPVAFWCNPISGHNTLYWYLQNLGQGPELLIRYENEEAVDDSQLPKDRFSAERLKGVDSTLKIQPAELGDSAVYLCASSIWTGGYEQYFGPGTRLTVT.

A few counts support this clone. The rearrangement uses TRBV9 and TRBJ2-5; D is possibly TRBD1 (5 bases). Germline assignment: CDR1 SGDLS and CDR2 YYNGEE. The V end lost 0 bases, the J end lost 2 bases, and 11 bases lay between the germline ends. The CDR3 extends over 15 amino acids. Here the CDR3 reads CASSVDWGGQETQYF. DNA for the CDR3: TGTGCCAGCAGCGTAGATTGGGGCGGTCAAGAGACCCAGTACTTC.

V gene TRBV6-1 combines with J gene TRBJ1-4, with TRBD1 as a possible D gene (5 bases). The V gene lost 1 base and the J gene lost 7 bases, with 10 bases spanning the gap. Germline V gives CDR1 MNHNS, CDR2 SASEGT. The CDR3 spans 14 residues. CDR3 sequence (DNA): TGTGCCAGCAGTGAAGGGTCTGGGGGTGAAAAACTGTTTTTT. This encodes CASSEGSGGEKLFF.

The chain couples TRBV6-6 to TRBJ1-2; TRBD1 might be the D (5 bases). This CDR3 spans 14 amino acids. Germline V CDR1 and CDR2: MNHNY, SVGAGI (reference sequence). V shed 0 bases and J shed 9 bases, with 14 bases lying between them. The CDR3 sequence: CASSYSAHGACYTF. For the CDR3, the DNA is TGTGCCAGCAGTTACTCGGCTCATGGGGCGTGCTACACCTTC.

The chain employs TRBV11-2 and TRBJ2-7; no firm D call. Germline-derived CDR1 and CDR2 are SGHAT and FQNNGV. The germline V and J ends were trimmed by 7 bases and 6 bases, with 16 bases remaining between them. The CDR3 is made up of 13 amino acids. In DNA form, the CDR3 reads TGTGCCAGCACCCTGAGTAGGCTCGCCGAGCAGTACTTC. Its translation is CASTLSRLAEQYF.

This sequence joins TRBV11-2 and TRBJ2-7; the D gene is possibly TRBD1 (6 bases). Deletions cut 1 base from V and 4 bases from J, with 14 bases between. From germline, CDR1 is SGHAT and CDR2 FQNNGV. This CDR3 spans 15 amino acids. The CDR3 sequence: CASSLGPGAQYEQYF. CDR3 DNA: TGTGCCAGCAGCTTAGGCCCAGGGGCCCAATACGAGCAGTACTTC.

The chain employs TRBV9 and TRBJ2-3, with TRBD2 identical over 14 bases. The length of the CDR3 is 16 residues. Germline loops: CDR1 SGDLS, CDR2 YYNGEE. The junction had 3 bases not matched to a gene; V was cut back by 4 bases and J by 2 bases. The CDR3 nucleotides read TGTGCCAGCAGCACGGGACTAGCGGGGGTCACAGATACGCAGTATTTT. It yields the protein CASSTGLAGVTDTQYF.

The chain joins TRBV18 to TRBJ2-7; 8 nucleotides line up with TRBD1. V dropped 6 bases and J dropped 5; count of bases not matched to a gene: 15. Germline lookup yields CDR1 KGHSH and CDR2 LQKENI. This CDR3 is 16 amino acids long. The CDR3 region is CASSPRAGGVLDEQYF. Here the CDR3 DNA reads TGTGCCAGCTCGCCGAGGGCAGGGGGCGTATTGGACGAGCAGTACTTC.

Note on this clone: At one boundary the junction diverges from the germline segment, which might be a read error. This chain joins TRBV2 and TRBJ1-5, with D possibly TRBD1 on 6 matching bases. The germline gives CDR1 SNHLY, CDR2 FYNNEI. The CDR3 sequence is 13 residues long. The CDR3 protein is CASRGGSSQPQHF. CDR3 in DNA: TGTGCCAGCAGAGGGGGTAGCAGTCAGCCCCAGCATTTT.

The CDR3 DNA sequence: TGCGCCAGCAGCCAAGCGGTAAGTTTCGCCGAGCAGTACTTC. Protein sequence: CASSQAVSFAEQYF. V gene TRBV4-1 combines with J gene TRBJ2-7; no definite D call. V was trimmed by 1 base and J by 6 bases, leaving 13 bases between them. Per the germline V gene, CDR1 is MGHRA and CDR2 is YSYEKL. The CDR3 has 14 amino acids.

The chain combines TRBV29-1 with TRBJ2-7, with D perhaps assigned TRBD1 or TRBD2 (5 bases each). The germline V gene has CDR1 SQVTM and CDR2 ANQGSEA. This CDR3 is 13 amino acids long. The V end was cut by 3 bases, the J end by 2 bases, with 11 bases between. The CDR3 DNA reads TGCAGCGTTGATGGGGGTCTCACCTACGAGCAGTACTTC. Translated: CSVDGGLTYEQYF.

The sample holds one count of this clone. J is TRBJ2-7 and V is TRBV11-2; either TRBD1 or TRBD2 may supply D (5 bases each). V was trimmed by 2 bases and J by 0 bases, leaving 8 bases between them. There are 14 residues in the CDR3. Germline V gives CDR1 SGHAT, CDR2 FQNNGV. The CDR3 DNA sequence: TGTGCCAGCAGCTTATCAGGGAGCTCCTACGAGCAGTACTTC. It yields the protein CASSLSGSSYEQYF. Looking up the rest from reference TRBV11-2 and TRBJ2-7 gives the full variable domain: EAGVAQSPRYKIIEKRQSVAFWCNPISGHATLYWYQQILGQGPKLLIQFQNNGVVDDSQLPKDRFSAERLKGVDSTLKIQPAKLEDSAVYLCASSLSGSSYEQYFGPGTRLTVT.

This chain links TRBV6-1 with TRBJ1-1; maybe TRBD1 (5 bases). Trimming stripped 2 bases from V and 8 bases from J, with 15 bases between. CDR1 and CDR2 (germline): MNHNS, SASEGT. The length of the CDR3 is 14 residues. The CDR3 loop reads CASSEIVGGVEAFF. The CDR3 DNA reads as TGTGCCAGCAGTGAAATAGTCGGGGGGGTGGAAGCTTTCTTT.

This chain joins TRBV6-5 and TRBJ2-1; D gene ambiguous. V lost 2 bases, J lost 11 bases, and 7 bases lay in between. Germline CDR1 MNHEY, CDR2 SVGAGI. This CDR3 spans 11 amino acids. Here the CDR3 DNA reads TGTGCCAGCAGTTACAACCTTCAGCAGTTCTTC. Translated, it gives CASSYNLQQFF.

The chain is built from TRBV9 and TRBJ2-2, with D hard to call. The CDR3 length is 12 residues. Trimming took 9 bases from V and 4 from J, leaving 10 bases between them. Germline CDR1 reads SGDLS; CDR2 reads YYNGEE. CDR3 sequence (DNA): TGTGCCACCCGAGGTCTCACCGGGGAGCTGTTTTTT. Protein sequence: CATRGLTGELFF.

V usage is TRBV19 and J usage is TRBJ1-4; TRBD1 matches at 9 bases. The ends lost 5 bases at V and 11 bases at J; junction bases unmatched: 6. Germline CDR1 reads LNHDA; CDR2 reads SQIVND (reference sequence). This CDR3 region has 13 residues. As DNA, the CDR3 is TGTGCCAGTAGTGGGGACAGGGAGATTAAACTGTTTTTT. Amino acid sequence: CASSGDREIKLFF. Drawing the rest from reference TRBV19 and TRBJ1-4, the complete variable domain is DGGITQSPKYLFRKEGQNVTLSCEQNLNHDAMYWYRQDPGQGLRLIYYSQIVNDFQKGDIAEGYSVSREKKESFPLTVTSAQKNPTAFYLCASSGDREIKLFFGSGTQLSVL.

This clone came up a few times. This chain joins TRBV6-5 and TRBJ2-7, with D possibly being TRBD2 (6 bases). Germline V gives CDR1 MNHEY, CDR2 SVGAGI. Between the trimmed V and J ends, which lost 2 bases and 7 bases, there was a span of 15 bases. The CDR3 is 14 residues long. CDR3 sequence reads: CASSYAGTGKEQYF. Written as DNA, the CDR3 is TGTGCCAGCAGTTACGCGGGGACCGGGAAAGAGCAGTACTTC.

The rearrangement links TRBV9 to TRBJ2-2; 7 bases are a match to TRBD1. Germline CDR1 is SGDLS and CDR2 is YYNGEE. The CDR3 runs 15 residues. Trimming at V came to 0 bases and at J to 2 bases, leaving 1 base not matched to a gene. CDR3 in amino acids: CASSVGQGNTGELFF. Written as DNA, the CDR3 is TGTGCCAGCAGCGTAGGACAGGGAAACACCGGGGAGCTGTTTTTT.